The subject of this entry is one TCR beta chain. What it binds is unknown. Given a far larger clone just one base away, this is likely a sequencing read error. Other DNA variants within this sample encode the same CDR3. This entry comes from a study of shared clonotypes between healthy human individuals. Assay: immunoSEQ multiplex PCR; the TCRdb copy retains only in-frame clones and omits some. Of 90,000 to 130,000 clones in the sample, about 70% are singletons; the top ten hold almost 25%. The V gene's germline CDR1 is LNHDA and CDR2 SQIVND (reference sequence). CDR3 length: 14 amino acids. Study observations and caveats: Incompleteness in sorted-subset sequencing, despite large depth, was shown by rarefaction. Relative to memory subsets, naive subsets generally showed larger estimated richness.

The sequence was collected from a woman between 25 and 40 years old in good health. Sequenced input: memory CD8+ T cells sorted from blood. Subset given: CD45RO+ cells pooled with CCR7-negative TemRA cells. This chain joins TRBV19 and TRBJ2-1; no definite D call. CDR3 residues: CASSPWAAYNEQFF. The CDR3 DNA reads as TGTGCCAGTAGTCCGTGGGCCGCCTACAATGAACAGTTCTTC.